This TCR beta chain derives from a study of cytotoxic CD8 clonotypes in ibrutinib-treated CLL. Study as a whole: Partial response occurred in approximately 24 patients and complete response in 2; at median around 5.5 years, around 15 remained remitted and 12 progressed. The average sample held approximately 240,000 productive templates and about 94,000 productive rearrangements. Study findings and constraints: Private clonotypes, not public ones, expanded at ibrutinib response.

A note on this clone: The antigen is unknown.

A 1 in 200,000 to 1 in 1 million T cell depth was the sequencing target. Sequencing was performed with immunoSEQ multiplex PCR; in TCRdb, only in-frame clones are kept and a portion is missing. The data contain fewer than 90,000 clones, approximately 86% of them singletons. Trimming removed 3 bases from V and 5 bases from J; junction bases left unmatched: 3. Germline CDR1 and CDR2: SGHTA and FQGNSA. This CDR3 contains 14 residues. This chain uses TRBV7-2 with TRBJ2-7; 11 bases are shared with TRBD2. Sequences were derived from PBMCs, sampled before ibrutinib treatment. The sequence came from a human donor with chronic lymphocytic leukemia. CDR3 loop: CASSFSGRADEQYF. The CDR3 coding sequence is TGTGCCAGCAGCTTTAGCGGGAGGGCCGACGAGCAGTACTTC.